The 4 T cell receptor beta chains listed next were all sequenced from one sample in a study of Ad26.COV2.S vaccination and SARS-CoV-2 variants. Treatment: 19 received Ad26.COV2.S at low or high dose, single or two shots; several received placebo; per-sample allocation not given. Sampling happened 63 days after the first vaccine or placebo injection. Generated by immunoSEQ multiplex PCR, the TCRdb table keeps only in-frame clones and is missing some. Of hundreds of thousands of clones in the sample, around 89% were seen once. Sequencing used peripheral blood, obtained in a trial of Ad26.COV2.S vaccine versus placebo. These receptors all stem from a person between 18 and 65 years old who received the Ad26.COV2.S COVID-19 vaccine or a placebo.

This rearrangement joins TRBV5-1 to TRBJ1-1, with D uncertain. Per the germline V gene, CDR1 is SGHRS and CDR2 is YFSETQ. The length of the CDR3 is 14 residues. The V gene lost 0 bases and the J gene lost 3 bases, with 9 bases spanning the gap. CDR3 amino acids: CASSLAAQYTEAFF. As DNA, the CDR3 is TGCGCCAGCAGCTTGGCCGCTCAGTACACTGAAGCTTTCTTT. Variable domain in full (rest from reference TRBV5-1 and TRBJ1-1): KAGVTQTPRYLIKTRGQQVTLSCSPISGHRSVSWYQQTPGQGLQFLFEYFSETQRNKGNFPGRFSGRQFSNSRSEMNVSTLELGDSALYLCASSLAAQYTEAFFGQGTRLTVV.

The J gene is TRBJ2-3, the V gene TRBV7-2, with 10 positions matching TRBD2. The CDR3 extends over 16 amino acids. Trimming cost V 3 bases and J 4 bases; bases outside gene matches: 7. Germline loops: CDR1 SGHTA, CDR2 FQGNSA. The CDR3 region is CASSFHSGGRSDTQYF. DNA of the CDR3: TGTGCCAGCAGCTTTCATAGCGGGGGGAGGTCAGATACGCAGTATTTT.

J is TRBJ1-1 and V is TRBV12-3 or TRBV12-4; no clear D gene. The CDR3 sequence is 11 residues long. Deletions cut 7 bases from V and 3 bases from J, with 6 bases between. CDR3 DNA: TGTGCCAGCATCCGAGACACTGAAGCTTTCTTT. Translation: CASIRDTEAFF.

This chain uses TRBV7-8 with TRBJ1-5, with TRBD1 identical over 7 bases. This CDR3 region has 14 residues. CDR1 is SGHVS and CDR2 is FQNEAQ in the germline V gene. V was clipped by 5 bases and J by 3 bases; unmatched bases: 4. The DNA for the CDR3 is TGTGCCAGCAGCAGGGACAGAATCAATCAGCCCCAGCATTTT. Translating it yields CASSRDRINQPQHF. Full variable domain (remainder filled in from reference TRBV7-8 and TRBJ1-5): GAGVSQSPRYKVAKRGQDVALRCDPISGHVSLFWYQQALGQGPEFLTYFQNEAQLDKSGLPSDRFFAERPEGSVSTLKIQRTQQEDSAVYLCASSRDRINQPQHFGDGTRLSIL.